This T cell receptor beta chain is drawn from a study of CD8+CD57+ T cells in acquired aplastic anemia. Study-level background: Mean DNA quantity obtained from sorted CD4+ and CD8+ cells was around 3.2 ug.

Genomic DNA constituted the template upon which TCR beta VDJ and CDR3 profiling was performed. MiXCR, applied by TCRdb to the reads, yields one record per CDR3 protein. This sample has some 190,000 distinct CDR3 sequences; 50% to 55% occur once, and the top ten carry roughly 15%. Study-wide results and caveats: Controls did not differ significantly from patients in CD8+ Simpson's diversity. Overlapping CD8+ CDR3 repertoires of patients and controls contained around 30 shared sequences.

This clonotype was seen ten or more times. Its antigen is as yet unknown. Sequenced: sorted CD4+, CD8+, or CD8+CD57+ T cells (not recorded which) from PBMCs. This TCR came from a human donor in good health, serving as a control.

The CDR3 loop is CASSPGISISSGNTIYF. CDR3 DNA sequence: TGTGCCAGCAGCCCCGGCATTTCGATCAGCTCTGGAAACACCATATATTTT. The chain carries TRBV5-6 and TRBJ1-3; D gene ambiguous. CDR1 is SGHDT and CDR2 is YYEEEE in the germline V gene. V gave up 4 bases and J gave up 0 bases, with 17 bases separating them. The CDR3 is 17 amino acids.